Presented here are 19 T cell receptor beta chains from one specimen sequenced in a study of radiotherapy plus CTLA-4 blockade in lung cancer. Some clones are missing from TCRdb's copy, which holds only in-frame ones; the method was immunoSEQ multiplex PCR. The data show 20,000 to 25,000 clones, with over 55% seen just once and approximately 3.2% held by the top ten. Specimen: peripheral blood, collected from a patient treated with radiotherapy plus ipilimumab. These receptor sequences come from a human donor with non-small cell lung cancer whose response to radiotherapy plus ipilimumab could not be evaluated.

The rearrangement joins TRBV6-5 to TRBJ2-7, with D hard to call. CDR1 and CDR2 from the germline V gene are MNHEY and SVGAGI. Trimming removed 4 bases from V and 4 bases from J, with 14 bases in between. This CDR3 is 14 amino acids long. CDR3 nucleotide sequence: TGTGCCAGCAGTTCGAAACTACCTCCGTACGAGCAGTACTTC. It codes for CASSSKLPPYEQYF.

The chain joins TRBV28 to TRBJ1-6; unclear D gene. Between the trimmed V and J ends, which lost 6 bases and 3 bases, there was a span of 18 bases. The CDR3 covers 17 residues. The germline gives CDR1 MDHEN, CDR2 SYDVKM. For the CDR3, the DNA is TGTGCCAGCAGATCCCGTTGGGCCGGATACTATAATTCACCCCTCCACTTT. As protein: CASRSRWAGYYNSPLHF.

The V call is TRBV2, the J call TRBJ2-3; a weak D match, TRBD1 (6 bases). Trimming removed 3 bases from V and 5 bases from J, with 12 bases in between. From germline, CDR1 is SNHLY and CDR2 FYNNEI. The CDR3 length is 14 residues. The CDR3 loop is CASSDHRDKDTQYF. The DNA of the CDR3 is TGTGCCAGCAGTGACCACCGGGACAAAGATACGCAGTATTTT.

The chain links TRBV5-1 to TRBJ2-1; D unresolved. Germline CDR1 is SGHRS and CDR2 is YFSETQ. V lost 0 bases, J lost 5 bases, and 9 bases lay in between. The CDR3 totals 14 residues. CDR3 amino acids: CASSLVAGNNEQFF. CDR3 in DNA: TGCGCCAGCAGCTTGGTGGCAGGCAACAATGAGCAGTTCTTC.

The CDR3 nucleotides are TGTGCCAGCAGCTTCTGGACTAGCGGGACATCAAACATTCAGTACTTC. As protein: CASSFWTSGTSNIQYF. The chain carries TRBV2 and TRBJ2-4; 12 bases agree with TRBD2. V lost 6 bases to trimming and J lost 6 bases; unmatched junction nucleotides: 9. The germline V gene has CDR1 SNHLY and CDR2 FYNNEI. This CDR3 has 16 amino acids.

V is TRBV7-9 and J is TRBJ2-5; maybe TRBD2 (6 bases). V was cut by 3 bases and J by 1 base, with 9 bases left in between. The germline gives CDR1 SEHNR, CDR2 FQNEAQ (reference sequence). CDR3 length: 14 residues. The DNA of the CDR3 is TGTGCCAGCAGCTTGAAAGCGGGCCAAGAGACCCAGTACTTC. Protein product: CASSLKAGQETQYF.

The V call is TRBV6-5, the J call TRBJ2-6, with TRBD1 identical over 7 bases. V dropped 4 bases and J dropped 2; count of bases not matched to a gene: 5. This CDR3 spans 16 amino acids. The V gene's germline CDR1 is MNHEY and CDR2 SVGAGI. DNA of the CDR3: TGTGCCAGCAGTTCCCACACAGGGGCTGGGGCCAACGTCCTGACTTTC. It translates to CASSSHTGAGANVLTF.

The chain is built from TRBV29-1 and TRBJ2-1; D perhaps matches TRBD1 (6 bases). CDR3 length: 13 residues. CDR1 SQVTM and CDR2 ANQGSEA come from the germline V gene. V was cut by 3 bases and J by 7 bases, with 13 bases left in between. This CDR3 reads CSVEGTGPNEQFF. The CDR3 bases are TGCAGCGTTGAGGGCACAGGGCCAAATGAGCAGTTCTTC.

The V and J genes are TRBV30 and TRBJ1-2, with D perhaps TRBD1 (5 bases). The CDR3 is 15 amino acids. Germline loops: CDR1 GTSNPN, CDR2 SVGIG (reference sequence). Trimming took off 5 bases at V and 2 bases at J, with 18 bases between the two ends. CDR3: CAWSTGYSGNYGYTF. The CDR3 DNA reads TGTGCCTGGTCAACTGGTTATTCAGGGAACTATGGCTACACCTTC.

This clone has more than one count but fewer than ten. The V gene is TRBV5-1, the J gene TRBJ1-4; D may be TRBD1 (5 bases). The CDR3 covers 12 residues. Germline V gives CDR1 SGHRS, CDR2 YFSETQ. Trimming took 2 bases from V and 8 from J, leaving 7 bases between them. CDR3 sequence (DNA): TGCGCCAGCAGCTTTTCAGGGGAAAAACTGTTTTTT. Its protein is CASSFSGEKLFF.

The V gene is TRBV14, the J gene TRBJ2-5; TRBD2 matches 11 bases. CDR1 and CDR2 from the germline V gene are SGHDN and FVKESK. There are 17 residues in the CDR3. The J segment lost 4 bases and the V segment lost 1 base, leaving 8 bases of the junction unmatched. For the CDR3, the DNA is TGTGCCAGCAGCCAAGGAGGGACTAGCGGTATTAGAGAGACCCAGTACTTC. Its translation: CASSQGGTSGIRETQYF.

This clone showed up just a few times. The V and J genes are TRBV2 and TRBJ2-5; 11 bases agree with TRBD1. This CDR3 has 13 residues. Germline values: CDR1 SNHLY, CDR2 FYNNEI. With V trimmed by 8 bases and J by 5 bases, 4 bases remained unmatched. The CDR3 region is CASGDRGAETQYF. CDR3 DNA sequence: TGTGCCAGCGGGGACAGGGGGGCTGAGACCCAGTACTTC.

This rearrangement joins TRBV6-5 to TRBJ2-7; D might be TRBD1 (5 bases). The germline gives CDR1 MNHEY, CDR2 SVGAGI. This CDR3 is built from 14 residues. V lost 0 bases and J lost 7, with 13 bases in between. In DNA, the CDR3 is TGTGCCAGCAGTTACTCACCCGGATCAGGGGAGCAGTACTTC. Protein: CASSYSPGSGEQYF.

The V gene is TRBV19, the J gene TRBJ2-5; D is uncertain. The end of the DNA fits TRBJ2-7 better, so the J call may be wrong. Per the germline V gene, CDR1 is LNHDA and CDR2 is SQIVND (reference sequence). CDR3 length equals 14 residues. The CDR3 spells CASSISASSYEQYF. The CDR3 DNA sequence: TGTGCCAGTAGTATAAGCGCGAGCTCCTACGAGCAGTACTTC.

The rearrangement uses TRBV6-5 and TRBJ2-2; D might be TRBD1 (6 bases). Trimming removed 6 bases at V and 5 bases at J, with 13 bases between. Germline-derived CDR1 and CDR2 are MNHEY and SVGAGI. This CDR3 contains 14 residues. In DNA, the CDR3 is TGTGCCAGCAGACAGGGTAGAGGGACCGGGGAGCTGTTTTTT. Residues: CASRQGRGTGELFF.

V gene TRBV5-6 combines with J gene TRBJ2-3; TRBD1 matches at 9 bases. Losses at the gene ends were 1 base for V and 4 bases for J; bases not matched to a gene: 4. Germline assignment: CDR1 SGHDT and CDR2 YYEEEE. This CDR3 spans 15 amino acids. In DNA form, the CDR3 reads TGTGCCAGCAGCTTGTTGGGACAGGGTCCAGATACGCAGTATTTT. Residues: CASSLLGQGPDTQYF.

The chain combines TRBV2 with TRBJ2-7; 7 bases align to TRBD1. In germline, CDR1 is SNHLY, CDR2 FYNNEI. The CDR3 covers 16 residues. Germline trimming cut 4 bases from V and 2 bases from J; bases unmatched to any gene: 11. Written as DNA, the CDR3 is TGTGCCAGCAGTGCGCCGGGACAGAGGGCACCCTACGAGCAGTACTTC. Translated, it gives CASSAPGQRAPYEQYF.

This rearrangement joins TRBV5-1 to TRBJ2-5, with D possibly matching TRBD2 (5 bases). The V gene lost 5 bases and the J gene lost 5 bases, with 16 bases spanning the gap. The germline CDR1 and CDR2 sequences are SGHRS and YFSETQ. The CDR3 length is 14 residues. For the CDR3, the DNA is TGCGCCAGCAGTTCTCAGACTACCGCGGAGACCCAGTACTTC. Its protein product is CASSSQTTAETQYF.

The chain couples TRBV19 to TRBJ1-4; 9 bases match TRBD1. This CDR3 comprises 15 residues. Per the germline V gene, CDR1 is LNHDA and CDR2 is SQIVND (reference sequence). J gave up 7 bases and V 2 bases, and 5 bases lay outside the gene matches. This CDR3 reads CASSILGTGREKLFF. The DNA of the CDR3 is TGTGCCAGTAGTATACTTGGGACAGGGCGTGAAAAACTGTTTTTT. The complete variable domain, with remaining parts taken from reference TRBV19 and TRBJ1-4, reads DGGITQSPKYLFRKEGQNVTLSCEQNLNHDAMYWYRQDPGQGLRLIYYSQIVNDFQKGDIAEGYSVSREKKESFPLTVTSAQKNPTAFYLCASSILGTGREKLFFGSGTQLSVL.